One and the same sample provided the 3 T cell receptor beta chains below, sequenced in a study of PD-L1 blockade in urothelial cancer. Sequenced by immunoSEQ multiplex PCR; TCRdb stores in-frame clones only, minus some. The table has about 41,000 clones, under 90% seen once; the top ten hold less than 20%. The specimen comprised PBMCs, sampled around atezolizumab (anti-PD-L1) treatment. The receptors come from a man aged 55-75 years with urothelial cancer.

The J gene is TRBJ2-3, the V gene TRBV10-3; maybe TRBD2 (7 bases). With 10 bases removed from V and 1 base from J, the gap between germline ends came to 18 bases. This CDR3 region has 15 residues. Germline V lookup: CDR1 ENHRY, CDR2 SYGVKD. The DNA of the CDR3 is TGTGCCACCTCTCCATCGGGGGGCCGCACAGATACGCAGTATTTT. It yields the protein CATSPSGGRTDTQYF.

This CDR3 is CASSAETGARTEAFF. CDR3 nucleotides: TGCGCCAGCAGCGCCGAGACAGGGGCGCGTACTGAAGCTTTCTTT. V is TRBV5-1 and J is TRBJ1-1; 8 positions agree with TRBD1. The CDR3 extends over 15 amino acids. The germline gives CDR1 SGHRS, CDR2 YFSETQ. J gave up 5 bases and V 4 bases, and 10 bases lay outside the gene matches.

The genes are TRBV5-1 and TRBJ2-7, with D possibly being TRBD1 (6 bases). The CDR3 consists of 15 residues. Germline CDR1 SGHRS, CDR2 YFSETQ. V was pared by 0 bases and J by 6 bases, with 16 bases between. The CDR3 DNA reads TGCGCCAGCAGCTTGGAGTCAGGGGAGTGGAGCGAGCAGTACTTC. Its protein product is CASSLESGEWSEQYF.